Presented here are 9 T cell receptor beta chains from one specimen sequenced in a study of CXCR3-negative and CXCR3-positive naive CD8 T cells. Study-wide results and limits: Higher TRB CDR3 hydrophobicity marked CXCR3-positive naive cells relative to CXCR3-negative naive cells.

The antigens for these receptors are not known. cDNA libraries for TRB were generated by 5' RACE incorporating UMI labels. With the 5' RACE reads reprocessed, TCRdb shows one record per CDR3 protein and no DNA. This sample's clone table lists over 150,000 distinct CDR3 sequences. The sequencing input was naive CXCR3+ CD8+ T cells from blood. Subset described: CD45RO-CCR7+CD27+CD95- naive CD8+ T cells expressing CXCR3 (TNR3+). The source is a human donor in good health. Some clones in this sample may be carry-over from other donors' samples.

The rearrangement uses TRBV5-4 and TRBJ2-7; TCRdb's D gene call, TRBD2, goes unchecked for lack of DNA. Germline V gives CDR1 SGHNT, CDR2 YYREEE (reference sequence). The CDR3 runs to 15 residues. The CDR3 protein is CASSLNGREGNEQYF.

This CDR3 reads CASSYRTSGPYNEQFF. The gene calls are TRBV6-5 and TRBJ2-1; TCRdb gives TRBD2 as the D gene, but with no DNA this cannot be confirmed. Looked up from germline, CDR1 is MNHEY and CDR2 is SVGAGI. The length of the CDR3 is 16 residues.

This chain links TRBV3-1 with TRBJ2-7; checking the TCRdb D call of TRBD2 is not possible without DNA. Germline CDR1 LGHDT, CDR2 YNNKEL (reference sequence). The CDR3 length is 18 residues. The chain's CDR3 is CASSQDRGLPSPHYEQYF.

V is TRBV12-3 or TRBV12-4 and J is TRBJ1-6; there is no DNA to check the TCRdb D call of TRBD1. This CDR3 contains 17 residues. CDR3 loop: CASSSLNRDGLRGPLHF.

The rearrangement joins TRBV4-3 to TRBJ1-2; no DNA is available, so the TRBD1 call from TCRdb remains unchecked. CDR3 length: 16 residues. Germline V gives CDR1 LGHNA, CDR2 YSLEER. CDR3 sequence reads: CASSQARQASNYGYTF.

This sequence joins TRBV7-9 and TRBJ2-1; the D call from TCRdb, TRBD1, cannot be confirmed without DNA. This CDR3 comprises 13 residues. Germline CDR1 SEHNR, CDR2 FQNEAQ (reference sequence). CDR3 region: CASSLITGHEQFF. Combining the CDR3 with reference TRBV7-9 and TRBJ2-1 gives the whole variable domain DTGVSQNPRHKITKRGQNVTFRCDPISEHNRLYWYRQTLGQGPEFLTYFQNEAQLEKSRLLSDRFSAERPKGSFSTLEIQRTEQGDSAMYLCASSLITGHEQFFGPGTRLTVL.

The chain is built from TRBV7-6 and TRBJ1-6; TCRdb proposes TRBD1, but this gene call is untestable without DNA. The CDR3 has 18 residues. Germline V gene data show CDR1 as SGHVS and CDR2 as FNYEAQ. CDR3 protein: CASSQDIGTLDSNSPLHF.

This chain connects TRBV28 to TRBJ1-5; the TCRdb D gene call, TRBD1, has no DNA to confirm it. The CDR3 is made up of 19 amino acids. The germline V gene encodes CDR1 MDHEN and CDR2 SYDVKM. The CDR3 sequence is CASSYTGQGSPFGNQPQHF. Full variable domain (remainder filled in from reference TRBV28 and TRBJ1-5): DVKVTQSSRYLVKRTGEKVFLECVQDMDHENMFWYRQDPGLGLRLIYFSYDVKMKEKGDIPEGYSVSREKKERFSLILESASTNQTSMYLCASSYTGQGSPFGNQPQHFGDGTRLSIL.

The CDR3 protein is CASRPLEAGASTDTQYF. This chain connects TRBV7-9 to TRBJ2-3; TCRdb's D gene call, TRBD2, goes unchecked for lack of DNA. Germline V gene lookup returns CDR1 SEHNR and CDR2 FQNEAQ (reference sequence). CDR3 length: 17 amino acids.